The 2 T cell receptor beta chains reported below all come from one sample, sequenced in a study of cytomegalovirus exposure and HLA in healthy donors. Primers for the PCR totalled 60 Vbeta and 13 Jbeta. Clones were sequenced by immunoSEQ multiplex PCR, and TCRdb holds only the in-frame ones, with some missing. The data show 100,000 to 150,000 clones, with 7% to 9.5% seen just once and around 6% held by the top ten. Sequenced material: PBMCs. The receptors were gathered from a middle-aged woman in good health and CMV-seropositive.

The gene calls are TRBV28 and TRBJ1-3; 8 bases agree with TRBD1. V lost 6 bases, J lost 4 bases, and 8 bases stayed unmatched. CDR1 and CDR2 from the germline V gene are MDHEN and SYDVKM. The CDR3 totals 15 residues. In DNA form, the CDR3 reads TGTGCCAGCAGGACACGACAGGGGTGGGGAAACACCATATATTTT. Amino acids: CASRTRQGWGNTIYF.

This clone was seen only a few times. The chain recombines TRBV10-1 with TRBJ1-1, with TRBD1 matching 7 bases. J lost 1 base, V lost 9 bases, and 5 bases had no gene match. CDR1 is WNHNN, CDR2 SYGVQD, per germline (reference sequence). The CDR3 is 13 amino acids. The chain's CDR3 is CASRRDRNTEAFF. For the CDR3, the DNA is TGCGCCAGTCGCCGGGACAGGAACACTGAAGCTTTCTTT.